This passage covers 17 T cell receptor beta chains from one sample sequenced in a study of blood T cells in healthy people across ages (dated by TCRdb to between 2015 and 2017). The library was made by 5' RACE. Sequencing took place on an Illumina HiSeq 2500. A second roughly 6 to 11 cycle PCR used a sample-barcoded 5' primer and a J-beta primer mix. In-frame beta chains were kept once TCRdb had trimmed the public reads at Q25 with fastp and called clones with MiXCR. CDR3 protein sequences are deduplicated, and each keeps its most common genes and DNA. The sample includes approximately 770,000 distinct CDR3 sequences, with about three fifths observed a single time. The top ten clonotypes cover roughly 22% of the sample. The sample taken for sequencing was blood. The receptors come from a man aged 25-45 years in good health.

The rearrangement joins TRBV7-2 to TRBJ1-6, with unresolved D. Deletions cut 2 bases from V and 6 bases from J, with 8 bases between. Germline loops: CDR1 SGHTA, CDR2 FQGNSA. The CDR3 extends over 14 amino acids. The CDR3 spells CASSLRRLNSPLHF. DNA of the CDR3: TGTGCCAGCAGCTTACGCAGGCTTAATTCACCCCTCCACTTT.

The chain uses TRBV6-2 or TRBV6-3 and TRBJ2-3; TRBD2 matches at 9 bases. Germline V CDR1 and CDR2: MNHEY, SVGEGT. With 7 bases clipped from V and 6 bases from J, the junction kept 8 bases outside the gene matches. The CDR3 totals 14 residues. The CDR3 region has the DNA TGTGCCAGCAAGTTAGCGGGAGTTTTCGATACGCAGTATTTT. Translating gives CASKLAGVFDTQYF.

The chain couples TRBV20-1 to TRBJ2-5, with a weak D call TRBD1 (6 bases). Trimming took 1 base from V and 5 from J, leaving 17 bases between them. This CDR3 has 15 amino acids. The germline V gene encodes CDR1 DFQATT and CDR2 SNEGSKA (reference sequence). CDR3 residues: CSARGDQGSRETQYF. The CDR3 DNA is TGCAGTGCTAGAGGGGACCAGGGGTCTAGGGAGACCCAGTACTTC.

This clonotype was observed many times. The V gene is TRBV4-3, the J gene TRBJ2-1; the match to TRBD2 covers 8 bases. The length of the CDR3 is 16 residues. Germline V gives CDR1 LGHNA, CDR2 YSLEER. With 0 bases clipped from V and 3 bases from J, the junction kept 4 bases outside the gene matches. The CDR3 DNA reads as TGCGCCAGCAGCCAAGAAAATAGCGGGAACTACAATGAGCAGTTCTTC. It is translated as CASSQENSGNYNEQFF.

This clonotype is a singleton in its sample. This sequence joins TRBV20-1 and TRBJ2-1; 8 bases map to TRBD2. The ends lost 6 bases at V and 15 bases at J; junction bases unmatched: 10. From germline, CDR1 is DFQATT and CDR2 SNEGSKA (reference sequence). This CDR3 is 11 amino acids long. As DNA, the CDR3 is TGCAGTGCAACTTTCGGGGGGGCCTGGTTCTTC. Its translation: CSATFGGAWFF.

The count of this clonotype is one. The V call is TRBV20-1, the J call TRBJ1-5; 7 bases map to TRBD1. The J segment lost 9 bases and the V segment lost 5 bases, leaving 10 bases of the junction unmatched. This CDR3 has 13 residues. Looked up from germline, CDR1 is DFQATT and CDR2 is SNEGSKA (reference sequence). The CDR3: CSASTGDRGPQHF. The CDR3, as DNA: TGCAGTGCTTCTACAGGGGACCGGGGGCCCCAGCATTTT.

V and J are TRBV20-1 and TRBJ2-7; maybe TRBD2 (7 bases). Germline V gene data show CDR1 as DFQATT and CDR2 as SNEGSKA (reference sequence). The V end was cut by 6 bases, the J end by 3 bases, with 18 bases between. The CDR3 has 14 residues. The CDR3 sequence: CSANTGGLGYEQYF. CDR3 in DNA: TGCAGTGCAAACACGGGGGGCCTAGGCTACGAGCAGTACTTC.

This clonotype was recorded many times. The chain carries TRBV6-2 or TRBV6-3 and TRBJ1-2; no firm D call. This CDR3 has 12 amino acids. V lost 2 bases and J lost 3, with 4 bases in between. CDR1 and CDR2 from the germline V gene are MNHEY and SVGEGT. CDR3 DNA sequence: TGTGCCAGCAGTTACGAAGACTATGGCTACACCTTC. It translates to CASSYEDYGYTF.

The V gene is TRBV6-5, the J gene TRBJ2-5; TRBD2 might be the D (5 bases). With the DNA end fitting TRBJ2-7 better, the J assignment may be wrong. The CDR3 is 13 amino acids. Germline assignment: CDR1 MNHEY and CDR2 SVGAGI. CDR3 loop: CASRGSSRDEQYF. The CDR3 DNA reads TGTGCCAGCAGGGGGTCGTCGCGGGACGAGCAGTACTTC.

CDR3 coding DNA: TGTGCCAGCGGGCTAAGCCGGACTGAAGCTTTCTTT. Its protein product is CASGLSRTEAFF. The chain combines TRBV21-1 with TRBJ1-1. TRBV21-1 is classified as a pseudogene. This CDR3 region has 12 residues.

This sequence joins TRBV29-1 and TRBJ2-1; D possibly corresponds to TRBD1 (6 bases). The better agreement between TRBJ2-7 and the DNA end casts doubt on the J call. The length of the CDR3 is 13 residues. Germline V lookup: CDR1 SQVTM, CDR2 ANQGSEA. The CDR3 DNA follows: TGCAGCGTCCGCACGACAGGAGCCTACGAGCAGTACTTC. This gives the protein CSVRTTGAYEQYF.

J is TRBJ2-1 and V is TRBV7-3; 11 nucleotides match TRBD2. The J segment lost 4 bases and the V segment lost 2 bases, leaving 7 bases of the junction unmatched. The germline CDR1 and CDR2 sequences are SGHTA and FQGTGA. The CDR3 loop spans 17 amino acids. This CDR3 reads CASSLRSGTSGYNEQFF. The CDR3 region has the DNA TGTGCCAGCAGCTTACGTTCCGGGACTAGCGGTTACAATGAGCAGTTCTTC.

This chain connects TRBV10-2 to TRBJ2-7, with 12 bases that match TRBD1. The CDR3 is made up of 18 amino acids. The V gene's germline CDR1 is WSHSY and CDR2 SAAADI. V shed 7 bases and J 1 base; nucleotides not matched to a gene: 14. The CDR3 coding sequence is TGCGCCAGCACCCTGGGGGGGACAGGGGGCGAAGTTTCCTACGAGCAGTACTTC. Residues: CASTLGGTGGEVSYEQYF.

The V and J genes are TRBV10-3 and TRBJ2-1; 11 nucleotides line up with TRBD2. There are 16 residues in the CDR3. Trimming cost V 6 bases and J 0 bases; bases outside gene matches: 4. Germline assignment: CDR1 ENHRY and CDR2 SYGVKD. CDR3 DNA sequence: TGTGCCATCAGGGGGACTAGCGGAGGCTCCTACAATGAGCAGTTCTTC. Translating it yields CAIRGTSGGSYNEQFF.

This rearrangement joins TRBV10-3 to TRBJ2-1; 13 bases match TRBD2. Per germline, CDR1 ENHRY and CDR2 SYGVKD. This CDR3 spans 17 amino acids. V shed 6 bases, J shed 5 bases, and the junction held 10 bases outside the gene matches. CDR3 nucleotides: TGTGCCATCAGCGAAGGACTAGCGGGAGTACTCAACAATGAGCAGTTCTTC. The encoded protein is CAISEGLAGVLNNEQFF.

V gene TRBV6-1 combines with J gene TRBJ2-7, with TRBD2 matching 8 bases. The CDR3 consists of 15 residues. J was trimmed by 1 base and V by 5 bases; bases with no gene match: 7. The germline V gene has CDR1 MNHNS and CDR2 SASEGT. The DNA for the CDR3 is TGTGCCAGCAGTCGATCCGGGACTAGTTCCTACGAGCAGTACTTC. It translates to CASSRSGTSSYEQYF.

The chain employs TRBV10-3 and TRBJ2-7, with 11 bases lining up with TRBD2. This CDR3 has 15 residues. Trimming took 6 bases from V and 2 from J; bases not matched to a gene: 6. In germline, CDR1 is ENHRY, CDR2 SYGVKD. The chain's CDR3 is CAIRIGTSGPYEQYF. CDR3 DNA sequence: TGTGCCATCAGAATAGGGACTAGCGGCCCCTACGAGCAGTACTTC.